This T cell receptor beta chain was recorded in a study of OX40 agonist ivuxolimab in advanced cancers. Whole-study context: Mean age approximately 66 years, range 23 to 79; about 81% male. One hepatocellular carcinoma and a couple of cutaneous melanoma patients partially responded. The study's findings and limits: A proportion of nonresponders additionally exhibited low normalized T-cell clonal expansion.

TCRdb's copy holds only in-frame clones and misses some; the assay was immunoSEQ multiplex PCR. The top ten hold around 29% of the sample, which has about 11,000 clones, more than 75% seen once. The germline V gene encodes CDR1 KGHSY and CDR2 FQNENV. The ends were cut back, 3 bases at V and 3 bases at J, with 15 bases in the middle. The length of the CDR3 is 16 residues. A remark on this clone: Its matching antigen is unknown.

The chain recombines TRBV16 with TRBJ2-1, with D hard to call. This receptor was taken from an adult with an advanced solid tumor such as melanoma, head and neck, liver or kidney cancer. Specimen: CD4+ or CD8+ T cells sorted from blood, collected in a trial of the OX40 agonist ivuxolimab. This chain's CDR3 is CASSHPRAVLYNEQFF. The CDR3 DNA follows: TGTGCCAGCAGCCACCCTAGGGCAGTTCTCTACAATGAGCAGTTCTTC.